The rows below give T cell receptor beta chains drawn from one sample of a study of CD8 T cells in Susac syndrome. TCRdb re-called the immunoSEQ multiplex PCR reads through MiXCR, storing one row per CDR3 protein. The sample has some 450,000 distinct CDR3 sequences, approximately 85% seen once; the top ten hold under 0.15%. Sequenced material: CD8+ T cells from PBMCs. All receptors derive from a human donor with multiple sclerosis. Each CDR3 is given with its conserved first and last residue. A D gene is named only where the DNA matches it firmly. Only part of the rows carry a size: once, few, many, or a class if the clone is expanded.

D	V	J	size	CDR3	DNA
NA	TRBV7-6	TRBJ2-6	NA	CASSFFLLTGRDSGANVLTF	TGTGCCAGCAGCTTCTTCCTACTGACAGGGAGGGACTCTGGGGCCAACGTCCTGACTTTC
NA	TRBV3-1	TRBJ1-1	NA	CASSQPSSLDTEAFF	TGTGCCAGCAGCCAACCAAGCAGCCTGGACACTGAAGCTTTCTTT
NA	TRBV20-1	TRBJ2-1	NA	CSASSPGLAYNEQFF	TGCAGTGCTAGTAGTCCGGGACTCGCCTACAATGAGCAGTTCTTC
NA	TRBV4-2	TRBJ2-7	NA	CASSQVVQGNYEQYF	TGTGCCAGCAGCCAAGTGGTACAGGGAAACTACGAGCAGTACTTC
NA	TRBV27	TRBJ1-5	NA	CASSLSIETVGPQHF	TGTGCCAGCAGTTTATCGATAGAGACAGTTGGGCCCCAGCATTTT
NA	TRBV7-8	TRBJ2-7	NA	CASSYTRDGLGYEQYF	TGTGCCAGCAGCTACACAAGAGACGGGCTCGGGTACGAGCAGTACTTC
NA	TRBV3-1	TRBJ1-1	NA	CASSQGEAGSNTEAFF	TGTGCCAGCAGCCAAGGGGAGGCAGGATCGAACACTGAAGCTTTCTTT
NA	TRBV27	TRBJ2-7	NA	CASSSNDSPYEQCF	TGTGCCAGCAGTTCCAACGACAGTCCCTACGAGCAGTGCTTC
TRBD2	TRBV5-1	TRBJ2-5	NA	CASSGGLAGVLQETQYF	TGCGCCAGCAGCGGGGGCCTAGCGGGAGTACTCCAAGAGACCCAGTACTTC
NA	TRBV7-2	TRBJ2-1	NA	CASSTASKRNEQFF	TGTGCCAGCAGCACGGCTAGCAAGAGAAATGAGCAGTTCTTC
NA	TRBV4-1	TRBJ2-7	few	CASSQVGDTGYEQYF	TGCGCCAGCAGCCAAGTAGGAGACACCGGGTACGAGCAGTACTTC
NA	TRBV6-2/TRBV6-3	TRBJ1-1	NA	CASSSAGLETEAFF	TGTGCCAGCAGTTCGGCAGGGCTAGAGACTGAAGCTTTCTTT
TRBD2	TRBV10-3	TRBJ2-2	NA	CAISEDSGGNTGELFF	TGTGCCATCAGTGAGGATTCGGGAGGAAACACCGGGGAGCTGTTTTTT
TRBD2	TRBV5-1	TRBJ2-2	NA	CASSSSGRWSGELFF	TGCGCCAGCAGCTCAAGCGGGAGATGGTCCGGGGAGCTGTTTTTT